Each of the 3 T cell receptor beta chains below was sequenced from the same sample in a study of cytomegalovirus exposure and HLA in healthy donors. 13 Jbeta primers and 60 Vbeta primers were used for the PCR. Sequenced by immunoSEQ multiplex PCR; TCRdb stores in-frame clones only, minus some. The sample lists fewer than 250,000 clones, roughly 86% seen once, with around 3.7% in the top ten. Sequenced material: PBMCs. These receptors originate from a middle-aged man in good health and CMV-seropositive.

This rearrangement joins TRBV5-4 to TRBJ2-5, with 8 bases identical to TRBD2. Germline values: CDR1 SGHNT, CDR2 YYREEE (reference sequence). This CDR3 has 16 residues. Losses at the gene ends were 4 bases for V and 0 bases for J; bases not matched to a gene: 8. Here the CDR3 reads CASSPGGGKYQETQYF. CDR3 nucleotides: TGTGCCAGCAGCCCCGGGGGGGGGAAGTACCAAGAGACCCAGTACTTC.

The chain uses TRBV5-1 and TRBJ2-3; TRBD1 might be the D (5 bases). Germline CDR1 SGHRS, CDR2 YFSETQ. The CDR3 is made up of 15 amino acids. Between the trimmed V and J ends, which lost 1 base and 5 bases, there was a span of 14 bases. CDR3 coding DNA: TGCGCCAGCAGCTTGCGGACACCGAAGGGAGATACGCAGTATTTT. Translating gives CASSLRTPKGDTQYF.

V and J are TRBV5-1 and TRBJ2-7; 10 bases are shared with TRBD2. Germline values: CDR1 SGHRS, CDR2 YFSETQ. This CDR3 has 14 residues. V shed 5 bases and J 7 bases; nucleotides not matched to a gene: 9. CDR3 DNA sequence: TGCGCCAGCAGAACCGGGACTAGCGTTGAGGAGCAGTACTTC. Its translation: CASRTGTSVEEQYF.